A selection of T cell receptor beta chains follows, all from one sample in a study of blood T cell repertoires in COVID-19. Produced via immunoSEQ multiplex PCR; TCRdb's table is partial and in-frame only. The sample contains over 75,000 clones, roughly 88% of which appear only once. Material for sequencing was peripheral blood. These receptors originate from a man in his forties or fifties with COVID-19, enrolled during active disease. The CDR3 runs from the conserved cysteine through the conserved F or W. Fields, in order: D gene, J gene, V gene, clone size, CDR3 protein, CDR3 DNA. D genes are given only for firm matches. Expanded clones are given a class, and other clones once, few, many or no size at all.

d_call: TRBD1
j_call: TRBJ1-4
v_call: TRBV28
clone_size: NA
cdr3_aa: CASSEGQTYEKLFF
cdr3_nt: TGTGCCAGCAGTGAGGGACAGACCTATGAAAAACTGTTTTTT

d_call: TRBD1
j_call: TRBJ1-6
v_call: TRBV5-4
clone_size: NA
cdr3_aa: CASSSTGANSPLHF
cdr3_nt: TGTGCCAGCAGCTCCACAGGGGCCAATTCACCCCTCCACTTT

d_call: TRBD1
j_call: TRBJ1-1
v_call: TRBV4-2
clone_size: NA
cdr3_aa: CASSQGGTGMNTEAFF
cdr3_nt: TGTGCCAGCAGCCAAGGGGGGACAGGGATGAACACTGAAGCTTTCTTT

d_call: NA
j_call: TRBJ1-6
v_call: TRBV30
clone_size: NA
cdr3_aa: CAWSSSYNSPLHF
cdr3_nt: TGTGCCTGGAGTTCTTCCTATAATTCACCCCTCCACTTT

d_call: TRBD2
j_call: TRBJ2-7
v_call: TRBV20-1
clone_size: few
cdr3_aa: CRPTSGHEQYF
cdr3_nt: TGCAGACCGACTAGCGGCCACGAGCAGTACTTC

d_call: NA
j_call: TRBJ1-6
v_call: TRBV10-2
clone_size: few
cdr3_aa: CASTPGTGESSYNSPLHF
cdr3_nt: TGCGCCAGCACTCCAGGGACGGGGGAAAGCTCCTATAATTCACCCCTCCACTTT

d_call: TRBD1
j_call: TRBJ2-7
v_call: TRBV6-5
clone_size: NA
cdr3_aa: CASRVTGAIGREQYF
cdr3_nt: TGTGCCAGCAGGGTAACAGGGGCCATAGGTCGCGAGCAGTACTTC

d_call: NA
j_call: TRBJ1-6
v_call: TRBV6-5
clone_size: NA
cdr3_aa: CASSYSTGRVVSPLHF
cdr3_nt: TGTGCCAGCAGTTACTCGACTGGCAGGGTGGTTTCACCCCTCCACTTT

d_call: TRBD2
j_call: TRBJ2-5
v_call: TRBV10-3
clone_size: NA
cdr3_aa: CAISERTSLQTQYF
cdr3_nt: TGTGCCATCAGTGAAAGGACTAGCTTACAGACCCAGTACTTC

d_call: NA
j_call: TRBJ2-7
v_call: TRBV7-9
clone_size: NA
cdr3_aa: CASSPTPSYEQYF
cdr3_nt: TGTGCCAGCAGCCCGACACCGTCCTACGAGCAGTACTTC

d_call: NA
j_call: TRBJ1-2
v_call: TRBV19
clone_size: NA
cdr3_aa: CASSPNTGRYGYTF
cdr3_nt: TGTGCCAGTAGTCCGAACACTGGGCGCTATGGCTACACCTTC

d_call: TRBD1
j_call: TRBJ1-2
v_call: TRBV2
clone_size: NA
cdr3_aa: CASSGLPTGTYGYTF
cdr3_nt: TGTGCCAGCAGTGGGTTACCGACAGGGACCTATGGCTACACCTTC

d_call: TRBD1
j_call: TRBJ1-1
v_call: TRBV12-3/TRBV12-4
clone_size: NA
cdr3_aa: CASSLARQGEAFF
cdr3_nt: TGTGCCAGCAGTTTAGCGCGACAGGGTGAAGCTTTCTTT

d_call: TRBD1
j_call: TRBJ1-6
v_call: TRBV5-6
clone_size: NA
cdr3_aa: CASSSGTGGSPLHF
cdr3_nt: TGTGCCAGCAGCTCCGGGACAGGGGGATCACCCCTCCACTTT

d_call: TRBD1
j_call: TRBJ2-7
v_call: TRBV30
clone_size: NA
cdr3_aa: CAWKWSRGSYEQYF
cdr3_nt: TGTGCCTGGAAATGGAGCAGGGGGTCCTACGAGCAGTACTTC

d_call: TRBD2
j_call: TRBJ2-1
v_call: TRBV7-9
clone_size: NA
cdr3_aa: CASSRTSGGAVEQFF
cdr3_nt: TGTGCCAGCAGCCGAACTAGCGGGGGGGCCGTTGAGCAGTTCTTC

d_call: NA
j_call: TRBJ2-5
v_call: TRBV18
clone_size: NA
cdr3_aa: CASSPLPGNVETQYF
cdr3_nt: TGTGCCAGCTCACCACTTCCAGGAAACGTAGAGACCCAGTACTTC

d_call: TRBD1
j_call: TRBJ2-7
v_call: TRBV5-1
clone_size: NA
cdr3_aa: CASSLGDSLRPYEQYF
cdr3_nt: TGCGCCAGCAGCTTGGGGGACAGCCTAAGACCCTACGAGCAGTACTTC

d_call: NA
j_call: TRBJ1-1
v_call: TRBV3-1/TRBV3-2
clone_size: NA
cdr3_aa: CASSQGWGHNTEAFF
cdr3_nt: TGTGCCAGCAGCCAAGGGTGGGGCCACAACACTGAAGCTTTCTTT

d_call: TRBD1
j_call: TRBJ2-1
v_call: TRBV27
clone_size: NA
cdr3_aa: CASSRRGQYNEQFF
cdr3_nt: TGTGCCAGCAGTAGAAGGGGACAGTACAATGAGCAGTTCTTC

d_call: NA
j_call: TRBJ1-2
v_call: TRBV12-3/TRBV12-4
clone_size: once
cdr3_aa: CASSLSLSGYTF
cdr3_nt: TGTGCCAGCAGTTTGAGCCTAAGCGGCTACACCTTC

d_call: NA
j_call: TRBJ1-5
v_call: TRBV4-2
clone_size: NA
cdr3_aa: CASSQDRRANQPQHF
cdr3_nt: TGTGCCAGCAGCCAAGATAGGCGGGCCAATCAGCCCCAGCATTTT

d_call: NA
j_call: TRBJ2-7
v_call: TRBV6-1
clone_size: NA
cdr3_aa: CASSESKGEQYF
cdr3_nt: TGTGCCAGCAGTGAAAGTAAGGGGGAGCAGTACTTC

d_call: TRBD1
j_call: TRBJ1-1
v_call: TRBV7-9
clone_size: NA
cdr3_aa: CASSPRTGETEAFF
cdr3_nt: TGTGCCAGCAGCCCCCGGACAGGGGAGACTGAAGCTTTCTTT

d_call: TRBD2
j_call: TRBJ2-3
v_call: TRBV9
clone_size: once
cdr3_aa: CASKRGGGTDTQYF
cdr3_nt: TGTGCCAGCAAGCGGGGGGGCGGCACAGATACGCAGTATTTT

d_call: NA
j_call: TRBJ1-2
v_call: TRBV5-5
clone_size: NA
cdr3_aa: CASSPLGADYGYTF
cdr3_nt: TGTGCCAGCAGCCCATTGGGGGCGGACTATGGCTACACCTTC

d_call: TRBD1
j_call: TRBJ1-3
v_call: TRBV10-3
clone_size: NA
cdr3_aa: CAITRDSNSGNTIYF
cdr3_nt: TGTGCCATCACCCGGGACAGCAACTCTGGAAACACCATATATTTT

d_call: NA
j_call: TRBJ2-2
v_call: TRBV4-3
clone_size: once
cdr3_aa: CASSQEYLAGTGNTGELFF
cdr3_nt: TGCGCCAGCAGCCAAGAATACCTAGCGGGGACAGGTAACACCGGGGAGCTGTTTTTT

d_call: NA
j_call: TRBJ1-5
v_call: TRBV6-2/TRBV6-3
clone_size: NA
cdr3_aa: CASSKQQGPGYSNQPQHF
cdr3_nt: TGTGCCAGCAGCAAACAACAGGGTCCTGGATATAGCAATCAGCCCCAGCATTTT

d_call: NA
j_call: TRBJ2-3
v_call: TRBV21-1
clone_size: NA
cdr3_aa: CASSKGGHQNTDTQYF
cdr3_nt: TGTGCCAGCAGCAAAGGGGGACATCAAAACACAGATACGCAGTATTTT

d_call: TRBD2
j_call: TRBJ2-1
v_call: TRBV28
clone_size: NA
cdr3_aa: CASKKGGGSYNEQFF
cdr3_nt: TGTGCCAGCAAAAAGGGCGGGGGCTCCTACAATGAGCAGTTCTTC

d_call: NA
j_call: TRBJ1-4
v_call: TRBV18
clone_size: few
cdr3_aa: CASSPQESEKLFF
cdr3_nt: TGTGCCAGCTCACCGCAGGAAAGCGAAAAACTGTTTTTT

d_call: NA
j_call: TRBJ1-1
v_call: TRBV6-2/TRBV6-3
clone_size: NA
cdr3_aa: CASSRGFPEAFF
cdr3_nt: TGTGCCAGCAGTCGGGGTTTTCCTGAAGCTTTCTTT

d_call: NA
j_call: TRBJ1-2
v_call: TRBV5-4
clone_size: NA
cdr3_aa: CASSLGEVGYTF
cdr3_nt: TGTGCCAGCAGCCTGGGGGAGGTTGGCTACACCTTC

d_call: NA
j_call: TRBJ1-2
v_call: TRBV11-1
clone_size: NA
cdr3_aa: CASSLNHPGYGGYTF
cdr3_nt: TGTGCCAGCAGCTTAAATCACCCAGGGTATGGTGGCTACACCTTC

d_call: TRBD1
j_call: TRBJ2-2
v_call: TRBV18
clone_size: NA
cdr3_aa: CASSHSKDRAGTGELFF
cdr3_nt: TGTGCCAGCTCACACTCTAAGGACAGGGCTGGAACCGGGGAGCTGTTTTTT

d_call: NA
j_call: TRBJ1-5
v_call: TRBV5-5
clone_size: NA
cdr3_aa: CASSLGTVGQPQHF
cdr3_nt: TGTGCCAGCAGCTTGGGTACCGTGGGCCAGCCCCAGCATTTT

d_call: NA
j_call: TRBJ2-7
v_call: TRBV11-2
clone_size: NA
cdr3_aa: CASSVDTISYEQYF
cdr3_nt: TGTGCCAGCAGCGTGGACACAATCTCCTACGAGCAGTACTTC

d_call: NA
j_call: TRBJ1-1
v_call: TRBV30
clone_size: NA
cdr3_aa: CAWATGQNTEAFF
cdr3_nt: TGTGCCTGGGCCACAGGGCAGAACACTGAAGCTTTCTTT

d_call: NA
j_call: TRBJ1-3
v_call: TRBV18
clone_size: NA
cdr3_aa: CASSPDRLLSGNTIYF
cdr3_nt: TGTGCCAGCTCACCAGATCGACTGCTCTCTGGAAACACCATATATTTT

d_call: NA
j_call: TRBJ2-3
v_call: TRBV18
clone_size: NA
cdr3_aa: CASTWDTPLTDTQYF
cdr3_nt: TGTGCCAGCACCTGGGACACCCCTCTCACAGATACGCAGTATTTT

d_call: NA
j_call: TRBJ1-5
v_call: TRBV6-6
clone_size: once
cdr3_aa: CARNGPRELRQPQHF
cdr3_nt: TGTGCCCGTAATGGGCCCCGGGAATTGAGGCAGCCCCAGCATTTT

d_call: NA
j_call: TRBJ1-1
v_call: TRBV11-2
clone_size: NA
cdr3_aa: CASSLGGAALSEAFF
cdr3_nt: TGTGCCAGCAGCTTGGGGGGTGCCGCTTTGTCTGAAGCTTTCTTT

d_call: NA
j_call: TRBJ2-7
v_call: TRBV28
clone_size: NA
cdr3_aa: CASSFRPDYEQYF
cdr3_nt: TGTGCCAGCAGTTTCAGGCCAGACTACGAGCAGTACTTC

d_call: NA
j_call: TRBJ2-1
v_call: TRBV11-3
clone_size: NA
cdr3_aa: CASSLRSGVDEQFF
cdr3_nt: TGTGCCAGCAGCTTACGATCAGGGGTTGATGAGCAGTTCTTC

d_call: NA
j_call: TRBJ2-5
v_call: TRBV10-3
clone_size: NA
cdr3_aa: CAISESTRLAETQYF
cdr3_nt: TGTGCCATCAGTGAGTCGACACGGCTAGCGGAGACCCAGTACTTC

d_call: NA
j_call: TRBJ2-6
v_call: TRBV6-6
clone_size: NA
cdr3_aa: CASSPGTSGANVLTF
cdr3_nt: TGTGCCAGCAGCCCTGGCACCTCTGGGGCCAACGTCCTGACTTTC

d_call: NA
j_call: TRBJ1-1
v_call: TRBV6-6
clone_size: NA
cdr3_aa: CASTYPRTEAFF
cdr3_nt: TGTGCCAGCACTTACCCCCGCACTGAAGCTTTCTTT